This TCR beta chain originates from a study of T-cell reconstitution after alpha-beta-depleted transplantation in children. The authors prepared the TCRbeta library with unique molecular identifiers. In TCRdb, the PCR reads were re-called with MiXCR into one record per CDR3 protein. The sample records about 640,000 distinct CDR3 sequences, 16% being singletons. V lost 3 bases and J lost 6, with 9 bases in between. The CDR3 is made up of 12 amino acids. This clonotype was counted ten times or more. This receptor was obtained from a human donor who donated a stem cell graft to a child with acute myeloid leukemia. The material was PBMCs from the stem cell graft donor, obtained from the stem cell graft. The chain employs TRBV12-3 or TRBV12-4 and TRBJ2-7, with a tentative D call TRBD1 (5 bases). The CDR3 DNA reads as TGTGCCAGCAGTTTCCAAGGGGCCGAGCAGTACGTC. Its protein is CASSFQGAEQYV.